Listed here are 18 T cell receptor beta chains from one sample, sequenced in a study of T cell responses to AZD1222 COVID-19 vaccine. The method was immunoSEQ multiplex PCR; TCRdb's version includes in-frame clones alone and lacks a portion of them. Of about 82,000 clones listed, 90% are singletons. This material consisted of peripheral blood, taken on day 0 of AZD1222 vaccination. The source is an adult in good health.

The CDR3 DNA reads as TGTGCCAGCAGCCTCCGGACAGGGGGGATAGGTGATCTAGAGCCCCAGCATTTT. This sequence encodes CASSLRTGGIGDLEPQHF. V usage is TRBV7-2 and J usage is TRBJ1-5, with 10 bases identical to TRBD1. V lost 5 bases and J lost 8; bases outside the gene matches: 18. Germline loops: CDR1 SGHTA, CDR2 FQGNSA. This CDR3 is built from 18 residues.

The chain uses TRBV4-3 and TRBJ2-3, with a weak D call TRBD2 (5 bases). Deletions cut 1 base from V and 5 bases from J, with 19 bases between. The CDR3 runs 17 residues. Germline lookup yields CDR1 LGHNA and CDR2 YSLEER. CDR3 region: CASSQAPSGRTGDTQYF. In DNA form, the CDR3 reads TGCGCCAGCAGCCAAGCGCCTTCGGGAAGGACGGGAGATACGCAGTATTTT.

The chain is built from TRBV7-2 and TRBJ2-1; D is perhaps TRBD1 (5 bases). The CDR3 spans 12 residues. Between the trimmed V and J ends, which lost 5 bases and 12 bases, there was a span of 14 bases. From germline, CDR1 is SGHTA and CDR2 FQGNSA. The CDR3 nucleotides read TGTGCCAGCAGCCTACAGGAGTCGGGGCAGTTCTTC. Encoded protein: CASSLQESGQFF.

The rearrangement links TRBV5-1 to TRBJ2-1, with 7 bases that match TRBD2. CDR3 length: 17 residues. Unmatched junction bases numbered 7, after V lost 0 bases and J lost 1 base. In germline, CDR1 is SGHRS, CDR2 YFSETQ. DNA of the CDR3: TGCGCCAGCAGCTTGGTCGGGGGGACCTCTTCCTACAATGAGCAGTTCTTC. Translation gives CASSLVGGTSSYNEQFF.

This chain uses TRBV3-1 (or the pseudogene TRBV3-2) with TRBJ1-4; D gene unclear. Germline V CDR1 and CDR2: LGHDT, YNNKEL (reference sequence). The V end was cut by 4 bases, the J end by 5 bases, with 14 bases between. The CDR3 loop spans 15 amino acids. The CDR3 loop is CASSRSGLRNEKLFF. The CDR3 coding sequence is TGTGCCAGCAGCCGGTCAGGACTTAGGAATGAAAAACTGTTTTTT.

The rearrangement uses TRBV2 and TRBJ1-4; TRBD1 matches at 8 bases. Per germline, CDR1 SNHLY and CDR2 FYNNEI. There are 15 residues in the CDR3. Trimming at V came to 6 bases and at J to 3 bases, leaving 6 bases not matched to a gene. The CDR3 here is CASRLTGGPNEKLFF. The DNA for the CDR3 is TGTGCCAGCAGGCTAACAGGGGGACCTAATGAAAAACTGTTTTTT.

This rearrangement joins TRBV29-1 to TRBJ2-2; 8 bases line up with TRBD2. V dropped 3 bases and J dropped 5; count of bases not matched to a gene: 5. Looked up from germline, CDR1 is SQVTM and CDR2 is ANQGSEA. The CDR3 runs 14 residues. The CDR3: CSVEERGPTGELFF. In DNA, the CDR3 is TGCAGCGTTGAGGAGCGGGGGCCGACCGGGGAGCTGTTTTTT.

In nucleotides, the CDR3 is TGTGCCAGCTCACCAAATCGCGATCAGCCCCAGCATTTT. Translated, it gives CASSPNRDQPQHF. The V call is TRBV18, the J call TRBJ1-5; D is undetermined. The germline CDR1 and CDR2 sequences are KGHSH and LQKENI. The CDR3 is made up of 13 amino acids. The V gene lost 2 bases and the J gene lost 5 bases, with 7 bases spanning the gap.

This chain uses TRBV7-3 with TRBJ1-1; D possibly corresponds to TRBD1 (6 bases). Between the trimmed V and J ends, which lost 1 base and 1 base, there was a span of 7 bases. The CDR3 length is 14 residues. The germline V gene encodes CDR1 SGHTA and CDR2 FQGTGA. The CDR3 bases are TGTGCCAGCAGCTTAAGGGGGCAGAACACTGAAGCTTTCTTT. Protein sequence: CASSLRGQNTEAFF.

The chain employs TRBV6-5 and TRBJ1-2; unclear D gene. The V and J ends lost 0 bases and 2 bases respectively, with 7 bases between them. The germline V gene has CDR1 MNHEY and CDR2 SVGAGI. The CDR3 sequence is 14 residues long. The chain's CDR3 is CASSYSGSNYGYTF. In nucleotides, the CDR3 is TGTGCCAGCAGTTACTCGGGGAGCAACTATGGCTACACCTTC.

In its sample, this clone was seen a few times. The gene calls are TRBV7-2 and TRBJ1-1; 8 nucleotides line up with TRBD1. Germline CDR1 and CDR2: SGHTA and FQGNSA. This CDR3 is built from 14 residues. V was pared by 7 bases and J by 5 bases, with 9 bases of the junction left unmatched. The DNA for the CDR3 is TGTGCCAGCAAACAGGGGGGCTCGAGGACTGAAGCTTTCTTT. Translating gives CASKQGGSRTEAFF.

The genes are TRBV7-8 and TRBJ1-1; D is unclear. Looked up from germline, CDR1 is SGHVS and CDR2 is FQNEAQ. V gave up 2 bases and J gave up 2 bases, with 12 bases separating them. The CDR3 has 15 amino acids. CDR3 amino acids: CASSLWSAKNTEAFF. For the CDR3, the DNA is TGTGCCAGCAGCTTATGGTCGGCGAAAAACACTGAAGCTTTCTTT.

The J gene is TRBJ1-6, the V gene TRBV6-5, with 9 bases that match TRBD1. Trimming at V came to 6 bases and at J to 8 bases, leaving 5 bases not matched to a gene. CDR1 is MNHEY, CDR2 SVGAGI, per germline. CDR3 length: 14 amino acids. The CDR3 nucleotides read TGTGCCAGCAGGCGGACAGGGGTGGATTCACCCCTCCACTTT. It specifies CASRRTGVDSPLHF.

This chain links TRBV21-1 with TRBJ1-2. TRBV21-1 counts as a pseudogene. CDR3 length: 14 residues. The CDR3 nucleotides are TGTGCCAGCAGCAACCTACGTACTAACTATGGCTACACCTTC. As protein: CASSNLRTNYGYTF.

The chain joins TRBV28 to TRBJ2-7, with D perhaps assigned TRBD1 or TRBD2 (5 bases each). The CDR3 runs to 13 residues. From germline, CDR1 is MDHEN and CDR2 SYDVKM. The germline V and J ends were trimmed by 2 bases and 7 bases, with 12 bases remaining between them. The CDR3 spells CASSLRGANEQYF. Written as DNA, the CDR3 is TGTGCCAGCAGTTTACGAGGGGCGAATGAGCAGTACTTC.

The V and J genes are TRBV5-1 and TRBJ1-2; tentatively, D is TRBD1 (5 bases). Germline CDR1 SGHRS, CDR2 YFSETQ. Trimming removed 2 bases from V and 7 bases from J, with 18 bases in between. The CDR3 is 15 amino acids. As DNA, the CDR3 is TGCGCCAGCAGCTTACTTCCCGGGACGGGGGGTGGCTACACCTTC. Translating it yields CASSLLPGTGGGYTF.

This chain joins TRBV7-6 and TRBJ2-5; TRBD1 might be the D (6 bases). V gave up 4 bases and J gave up 5 bases, with 17 bases separating them. Germline CDR1 and CDR2: SGHVS and FNYEAQ. The CDR3 length is 15 residues. The CDR3 region has the DNA TGTGCCAGCAGCTCCCGGGACACAGCCTCGGAGACCCAGTACTTC. This codes for CASSSRDTASETQYF.

The gene calls are TRBV6-2 or TRBV6-3 and TRBJ2-3, with D hard to call. Looked up from germline, CDR1 is MNHEY and CDR2 is SVGEGT. The CDR3 extends over 15 amino acids. Trimming took 3 bases from V and 0 from J, leaving 10 bases between them. Here the CDR3 reads CASSYVDLSTDTQYF. For the CDR3, the DNA is TGTGCCAGCAGTTATGTTGACCTGAGCACAGATACGCAGTATTTT.